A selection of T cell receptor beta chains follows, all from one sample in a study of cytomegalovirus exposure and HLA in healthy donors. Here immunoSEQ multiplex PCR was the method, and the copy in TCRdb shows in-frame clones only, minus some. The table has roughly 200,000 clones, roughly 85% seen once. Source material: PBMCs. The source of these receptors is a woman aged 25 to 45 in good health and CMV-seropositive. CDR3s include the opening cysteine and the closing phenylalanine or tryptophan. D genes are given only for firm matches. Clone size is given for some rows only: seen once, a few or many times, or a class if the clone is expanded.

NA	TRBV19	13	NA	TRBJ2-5	CASSLVYQETQYF	TGTGCCAGTAGCCTTGTGTACCAAGAGACCCAGTACTTC
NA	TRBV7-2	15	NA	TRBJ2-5	CASSLVAAMQETQYF	TGTGCCAGCAGCTTAGTAGCGGCAATGCAAGAGACCCAGTACTTC
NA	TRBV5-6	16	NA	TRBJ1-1	CASSLDLGGLNTEAFF	TGTGCCAGCAGCTTGGATCTCGGGGGGCTGAACACTGAAGCTTTCTTT
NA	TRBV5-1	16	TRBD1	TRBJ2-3	CASSSGTGGLADTQYF	TGCGCCAGCAGCTCCGGGACAGGGGGCTTGGCAGATACGCAGTATTTT
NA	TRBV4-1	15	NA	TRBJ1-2	CASSQVQGMNYGYTF	TGCGCCAGCAGCCAAGTCCAGGGGATGAACTATGGCTACACCTTC
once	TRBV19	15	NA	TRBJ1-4	CASSSLRGANEKLFF	TGTGCCAGTAGTAGCCTCAGGGGAGCTAATGAAAAACTGTTTTTT
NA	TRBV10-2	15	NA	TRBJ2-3	CASSESQYQADTQYF	TGCGCCAGCAGTGAGTCTCAGTACCAGGCAGATACGCAGTATTTT
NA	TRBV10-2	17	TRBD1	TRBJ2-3	CASTSRGQTLPRDTQYF	TGCGCCAGCACCTCTAGGGGACAGACATTACCCCGAGATACGCAGTATTTT
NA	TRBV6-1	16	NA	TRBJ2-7	CASSEGAGAIRNEQYF	TGTGCCAGCAGTGAAGGGGCGGGGGCAATAAGGAACGAGCAGTACTTC
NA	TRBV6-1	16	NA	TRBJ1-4	CASSGPRGTPNEKLFF	TGTGCCAGCAGTGGACCCCGCGGGACCCCTAATGAAAAACTGTTTTTT
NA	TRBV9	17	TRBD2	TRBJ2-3	CASSPLGSGGSPDTQYF	TGTGCCAGCAGCCCCCTCGGTAGCGGGGGGTCCCCAGATACGCAGTATTTT
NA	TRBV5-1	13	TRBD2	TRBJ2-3	CASFEAGVSTQYF	TGCGCCAGCTTTGAGGCGGGAGTATCGACGCAGTATTTT
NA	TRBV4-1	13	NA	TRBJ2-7	CASSPGVSYEQYF	TGCGCCAGCAGCCCGGGGGTATCCTACGAGCAGTACTTC
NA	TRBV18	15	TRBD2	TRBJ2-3	CASSPSGLAGNTQYF	TGTGCCAGCTCACCATCAGGACTAGCGGGAAATACGCAGTATTTT
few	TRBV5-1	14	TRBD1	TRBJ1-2	CASSIGTGRFGYTF	TGCGCCAGCAGCATCGGGACAGGGCGGTTTGGCTACACCTTC
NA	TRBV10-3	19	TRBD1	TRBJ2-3	CAISESKIFSTGGTDTQYF	TGTGCCATCAGTGAGTCGAAGATATTCTCGACAGGGGGCACAGATACGCAGTATTTT
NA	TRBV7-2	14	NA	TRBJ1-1	CASSTTGVSTEAFF	TGTGCCAGCTCCACTACCGGGGTTAGCACTGAAGCTTTCTTT
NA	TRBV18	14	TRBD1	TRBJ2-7	CASSPGTGVTEQYF	TGTGCCAGCTCACCAGGGACAGGGGTTACCGAGCAGTACTTC
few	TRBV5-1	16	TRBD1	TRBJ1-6	CASSLGQGAGRSPLHF	TGCGCCAGCAGCTTGGGACAGGGGGCGGGTCGTTCACCCCTCCACTTT
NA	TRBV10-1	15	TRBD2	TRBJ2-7	CASSEGLAGPYEQYF	TGCGCCAGCAGTGAGGGACTAGCGGGACCCTACGAGCAGTACTTC
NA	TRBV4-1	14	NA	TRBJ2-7	CASSQVGVSYEQYF	TGCGCCAGCAGCCAAGTAGGGGTTTCCTACGAGCAGTACTTC
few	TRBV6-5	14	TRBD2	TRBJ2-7	CATSDSGRAGEQYF	TGTGCCACCAGTGATAGCGGGAGGGCCGGAGAGCAGTACTTC
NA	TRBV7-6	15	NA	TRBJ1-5	CASSLVGGLGQPQHF	TGTGCCAGCAGCTTAGTGGGGGGGCTTGGTCAGCCCCAGCATTTT
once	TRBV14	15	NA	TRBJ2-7	CASSQARTHSYEQYF	TGTGCCAGCAGCCAAGCGCGGACACACTCCTACGAGCAGTACTTC